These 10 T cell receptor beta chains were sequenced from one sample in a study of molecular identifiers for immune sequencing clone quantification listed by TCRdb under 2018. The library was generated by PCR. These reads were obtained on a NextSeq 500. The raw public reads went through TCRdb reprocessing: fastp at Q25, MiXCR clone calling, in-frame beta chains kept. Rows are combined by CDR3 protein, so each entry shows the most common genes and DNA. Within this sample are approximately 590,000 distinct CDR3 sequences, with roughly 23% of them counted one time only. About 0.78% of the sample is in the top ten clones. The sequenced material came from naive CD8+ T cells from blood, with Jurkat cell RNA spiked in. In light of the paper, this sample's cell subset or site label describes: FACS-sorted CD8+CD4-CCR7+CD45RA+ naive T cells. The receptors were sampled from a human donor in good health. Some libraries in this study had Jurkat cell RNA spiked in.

The DNA of the CDR3 is TGTGCCAGCAGCGGGGGGGGTCGGTTCTACGAGCAGTACTTC. This gives the protein CASSGGGRFYEQYF. The chain joins TRBV7-2 to TRBJ2-7; 7 nucleotides agree with TRBD2. J gave up 3 bases and V 5 bases, and 7 bases lay outside the gene matches. Germline CDR1 is SGHTA and CDR2 is FQGNSA. The CDR3 has 14 amino acids.

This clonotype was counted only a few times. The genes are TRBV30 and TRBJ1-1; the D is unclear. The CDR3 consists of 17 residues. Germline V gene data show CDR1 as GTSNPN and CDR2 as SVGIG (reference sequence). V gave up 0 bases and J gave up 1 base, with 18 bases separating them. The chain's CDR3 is CAWSVNSREFQNTEAFF. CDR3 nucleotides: TGTGCCTGGAGTGTAAATTCGAGGGAATTCCAGAACACTGAAGCTTTCTTT.

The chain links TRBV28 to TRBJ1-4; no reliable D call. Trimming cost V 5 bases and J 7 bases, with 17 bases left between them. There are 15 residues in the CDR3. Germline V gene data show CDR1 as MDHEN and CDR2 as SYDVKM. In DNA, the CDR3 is TGTGCCAGCAGTGCCCTCCCGGGAGGCGGTGAAAAACTGTTTTTT. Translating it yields CASSALPGGGEKLFF.

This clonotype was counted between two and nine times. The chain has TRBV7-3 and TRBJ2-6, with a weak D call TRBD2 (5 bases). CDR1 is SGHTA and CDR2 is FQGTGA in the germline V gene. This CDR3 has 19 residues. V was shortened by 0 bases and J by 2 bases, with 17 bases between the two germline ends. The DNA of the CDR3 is TGTGCCAGCAGCTTAACAGGCGGGCACCCTCCCCCTGGGGCCAACGTCCTGACTTTC. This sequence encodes CASSLTGGHPPPGANVLTF.

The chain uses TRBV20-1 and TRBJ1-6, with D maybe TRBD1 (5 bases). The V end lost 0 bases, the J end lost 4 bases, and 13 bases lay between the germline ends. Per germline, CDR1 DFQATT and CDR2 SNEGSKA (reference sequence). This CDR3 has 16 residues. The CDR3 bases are TGCAGTGCTAGAGAATACCTAAAGGGGTATAATTCACCCCTCCACTTT. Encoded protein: CSAREYLKGYNSPLHF.

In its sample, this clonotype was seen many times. The CDR3 here is CARAALGGASLMWDTQYF. The CDR3, as DNA: TGTGCCCGCGCTGCCTTAGGAGGGGCCTCTCTGATGTGGGATACGCAGTATTTT. The J gene is TRBJ2-3, the V gene TRBV2, with D possibly TRBD2 on 6 matching bases. V gave up 11 bases and J gave up 6 bases, with 33 bases separating them. The CDR3 consists of 18 residues. Germline lookup yields CDR1 SNHLY and CDR2 FYNNEI.

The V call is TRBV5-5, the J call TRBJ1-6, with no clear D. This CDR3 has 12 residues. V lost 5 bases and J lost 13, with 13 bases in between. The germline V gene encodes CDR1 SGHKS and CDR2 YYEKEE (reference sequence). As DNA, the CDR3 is TGTGCCAGCAGTTCCGACCCGCGGCCCCTCCACTTT. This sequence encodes CASSSDPRPLHF.

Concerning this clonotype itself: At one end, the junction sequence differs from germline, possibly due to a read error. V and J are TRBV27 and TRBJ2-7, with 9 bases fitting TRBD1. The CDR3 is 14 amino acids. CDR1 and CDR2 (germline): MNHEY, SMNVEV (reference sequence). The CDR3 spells CASSLVGQGYEKYF. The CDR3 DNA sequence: TGTGCCAGCAGTTTAGTCGGACAGGGGTACGAGAAGTACTTC.

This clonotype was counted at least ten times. The CDR3: CSARDQALADEQYF. DNA for the CDR3: TGCAGTGCTAGAGATCAAGCCCTAGCGGACGAGCAGTACTTC. The chain carries TRBV20-1 and TRBJ2-7; 7 nucleotides align to TRBD2. Germline V gene data show CDR1 as DFQATT and CDR2 as SNEGSKA (reference sequence). V trimming: 0 bases; J trimming: 5 bases; junction bases outside the gene matches: 7. This CDR3 region has 14 residues.

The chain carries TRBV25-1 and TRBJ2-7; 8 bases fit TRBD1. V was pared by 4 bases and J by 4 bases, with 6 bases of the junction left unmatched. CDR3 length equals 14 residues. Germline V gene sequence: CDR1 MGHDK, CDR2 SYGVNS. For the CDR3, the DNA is TGTGCCAGCAGTGCGGGACAGGAGCCTTACGAGCAGTACTTC. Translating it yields CASSAGQEPYEQYF.